The 32 T cell receptor beta chains presented below share a single source sample, sequenced in a study of spatial heterogeneity in lung cancer. Time point of the sample: sample taken at primary tumor resection. Whole RNA from tumor, nontumor lung or frozen PBMC was sequenced unsorted. TCRdb processed the 5' RACE reads anew with MiXCR; each CDR3 protein has one entry. The sample includes roughly 11,000 distinct CDR3 sequences, 3% to 5% of them seen just once. The source was normal lung tissue next to the tumor, collected at surgery. The source of these receptors is a male donor with early-stage non-small cell lung cancer.

This clonotype was observed many times. The V gene is TRBV20-1, the J gene TRBJ2-1; D remains ambiguous. The CDR3 consists of 15 residues. Germline V gives CDR1 DFQATT, CDR2 SNEGSKA (reference sequence). The V and J ends lost 4 bases and 6 bases respectively, with 19 bases between them. The CDR3 coding sequence is TGCAGTGCTAAGGACCCAACTGGTTTACGCAATGAGCAGTTCTTC. This sequence encodes CSAKDPTGLRNEQFF.

This clonotype was recorded at least ten times. The rearrangement uses TRBV3-1 and TRBJ2-6; D unresolved. Trimming shortened V by 0 bases and J by 0 bases, and 12 bases separated the two germline ends. The germline gives CDR1 LGHDT, CDR2 YNNKEL (reference sequence). The CDR3 is 18 residues long. In nucleotides, the CDR3 is TGTGCCAGCAGCCAAGATGAGCTACGAAACTCTGGGGCCAACGTCCTGACTTTC. Encoded protein: CASSQDELRNSGANVLTF.

V gene TRBV5-4 combines with J gene TRBJ2-3; a weak D match, TRBD2 (5 bases). V was cut by 2 bases and J by 7 bases, with 29 bases left in between. CDR3 length: 19 residues. Germline lookup yields CDR1 SGHNT and CDR2 YYREEE (reference sequence). CDR3 nucleotides: TGTGCCAGCAGCTTCTCCGGCCCCGGCGATAGGGCGCGGGTGAATACGCAGTATTTT. It yields the protein CASSFSGPGDRARVNTQYF.

This clonotype was seen ten or more times. The chain carries TRBV6-2 or TRBV6-3 and TRBJ1-5; possible D gene TRBD1, 6 bases. Germline V gene lookup returns CDR1 MNHEY and CDR2 SVGEGT. V shed 2 bases and J shed 7 bases, with 12 bases lying between them. The CDR3 extends over 14 amino acids. As DNA, the CDR3 is TGTGCCAGCAGTTACCCGGGGGCTGGGCAGCCCCAGCATTTT. It yields the protein CASSYPGAGQPQHF.

This clonotype was counted at least ten times. V gene TRBV10-3 combines with J gene TRBJ2-5, with unresolved D. Trimming shortened V by 2 bases and J by 5 bases, and 9 bases separated the two germline ends. This CDR3 has 13 amino acids. Germline V lookup: CDR1 ENHRY, CDR2 SYGVKD. The CDR3 here is CAISEIFVETQYF. CDR3 sequence (DNA): TGTGCCATCAGTGAGATTTTCGTGGAGACCCAGTACTTC.

The chain has TRBV11-2 and TRBJ2-7; D remains ambiguous. Trimming stripped 1 base from V and 5 bases from J, with 9 bases between. Germline V gene lookup returns CDR1 SGHAT and CDR2 FQNNGV. The CDR3 extends over 13 amino acids. The CDR3 sequence: CASSLATVNEQYF. The CDR3 DNA reads TGTGCCAGCAGCTTAGCTACAGTAAACGAGCAGTACTTC.

This clonotype was counted at least ten times. The chain employs TRBV28 and TRBJ1-5; 9 bases are shared with TRBD1. The CDR3 runs 12 residues. Germline CDR1 is MDHEN and CDR2 is SYDVKM. Trimming cost V 8 bases and J 6 bases; bases outside gene matches: 2. CDR3 bases: TGTGCCAGCCGGACAGGGGTTCAGCCCCAGCATTTT. It is translated as CASRTGVQPQHF.

At least ten counts were recorded for this clonotype. CDR3 nucleotides: TGTGCCAGCAGCTTTCAAGGGCATAATTCACCCCTCCACTTT. Translated: CASSFQGHNSPLHF. The rearrangement uses TRBV12-3 or TRBV12-4 and TRBJ1-6; D not resolved. The ends were cut back, 6 bases at V and 5 bases at J, with 11 bases in the middle. There are 14 residues in the CDR3.

This clonotype appeared many times. The chain is built from TRBV24-1 and TRBJ1-2; unclear D gene. The CDR3 is 14 amino acids. Trimming took 5 bases from V and 2 from J, leaving 11 bases between them. Germline CDR1 reads KGHDR; CDR2 reads SFDVKD. The DNA of the CDR3 is TGTGCCACCAGTGTGTGGGATCCAAACTATGGCTACACCTTC. It specifies CATSVWDPNYGYTF.

In this sample, this clonotype turned up many times. The chain carries TRBV7-2 and TRBJ1-3; D not certain. CDR3 size: 16 residues. V lost 5 bases and J lost 2, with 16 bases in between. From germline, CDR1 is SGHTA and CDR2 FQGNSA. Here the CDR3 DNA reads TGTGCCAGCAGCACCCCGTCTTACGTGGCTGGAAACACCATATATTTT. Translation gives CASSTPSYVAGNTIYF.

Many counts were recorded for this clonotype. This chain links TRBV2 with TRBJ2-7; 9 bases fit TRBD1. Trimming cost V 6 bases and J 9 bases; bases outside gene matches: 18. This CDR3 is built from 16 residues. The germline gives CDR1 SNHLY, CDR2 FYNNEI. CDR3 amino acids: CASSTGGTGSVRPQYF. In nucleotides, the CDR3 is TGTGCCAGCAGCACTGGAGGGACAGGGAGTGTCCGCCCGCAGTACTTC.

This chain uses TRBV7-2 with TRBJ1-2; 7 positions agree with TRBD1. The germline V gene has CDR1 SGHTA and CDR2 FQGNSA. With 5 bases clipped from V and 6 bases from J, the junction kept 9 bases outside the gene matches. The CDR3 totals 14 residues. CDR3 amino acids: CASSHYTGEDGYTF. The CDR3 DNA follows: TGTGCCAGCAGCCACTACACAGGGGAGGATGGCTACACCTTC.

This clonotype occurred many times. This chain uses TRBV7-9 with TRBJ1-1; possibly TRBD1 for D (6 bases). Germline V lookup: CDR1 SEHNR, CDR2 FQNEAQ (reference sequence). The V gene lost 5 bases and the J gene lost 3 bases, with 10 bases spanning the gap. The CDR3 spans 13 residues. In DNA, the CDR3 is TGTGCCAGCAGCGCTCGACAGGACACTGAAGCTTTCTTT. Protein product: CASSARQDTEAFF.

This clonotype was seen repeatedly, ten times or more. This chain connects TRBV4-2 to TRBJ2-5; 8 bases align to TRBD2. The CDR3 covers 16 residues. The V segment lost 1 base and the J segment 1 base; nucleotides outside the gene matches: 5. Germline V lookup: CDR1 LGHNA, CDR2 YNFKEQ. The DNA for the CDR3 is TGTGCCAGCAGCCAAGTAGGGCGGGGGGCCCAAGAGACCCAGTACTTC. It specifies CASSQVGRGAQETQYF.

By its share, this clonotype is medium-sized. The V gene is TRBV6-2 or TRBV6-3, the J gene TRBJ2-7; D uncertain. Germline V gene lookup returns CDR1 MNHEY and CDR2 SVGEGT. Deletions cut 5 bases from V and 6 bases from J, with 14 bases between. The CDR3 covers 13 residues. The CDR3 sequence is CASSPPGLIEQYF. For the CDR3, the DNA is TGTGCCAGCAGTCCTCCCGGGCTAATCGAGCAGTACTTC.

This clonotype has at least ten counts. The chain joins TRBV19 to TRBJ2-5; D is unclear. The CDR3 consists of 13 residues. The ends were cut back, 7 bases at V and 4 bases at J, with 13 bases in the middle. CDR1 is LNHDA and CDR2 is SQIVND in the germline V gene (reference sequence). CDR3 coding DNA: TGTGCCAGTACGACAACCGAGAGAGAGACCCAGTACTTC. The encoded protein is CASTTTERETQYF. The whole variable domain, filled in from reference TRBV19 and TRBJ2-5, reads DGGITQSPKYLFRKEGQNVTLSCEQNLNHDAMYWYRQDPGQGLRLIYYSQIVNDFQKGDIAEGYSVSREKKESFPLTVTSAQKNPTAFYLCASTTTERETQYFGPGTRLLVL.

The sample holds many counts of this clonotype. V usage is TRBV20-1 and J usage is TRBJ2-4; unclear D gene. Looked up from germline, CDR1 is DFQATT and CDR2 is SNEGSKA (reference sequence). V was trimmed by 3 bases and J by 4 bases, leaving 19 bases between them. CDR3 length: 16 amino acids. CDR3: CSASNPRDGGKNIQYF. As DNA, the CDR3 is TGCAGTGCTAGCAACCCCCGAGACGGCGGAAAAAACATTCAGTACTTC.

The chain links TRBV7-2 to TRBJ1-5, with 7 positions matching TRBD1. The CDR3 sequence is 15 residues long. Germline V gene data show CDR1 as SGHTA and CDR2 as FQGNSA. Trimming removed 4 bases from V and 4 bases from J; junction bases left unmatched: 7. CDR3 DNA: TGTGCCAGCAGCTATACAGGGGCCCGTAATCAGCCCCAGCATTTT. Its translation: CASSYTGARNQPQHF.

By share, this clonotype ranks as medium-sized. V is TRBV27 and J is TRBJ2-1, with a tentative D call TRBD2 (6 bases). V was trimmed by 5 bases and J by 0 bases, leaving 14 bases between them. The length of the CDR3 is 16 residues. CDR1 MNHEY and CDR2 SMNVEV come from the germline V gene (reference sequence). CDR3 bases: TGTGCCAGCAGTCTCCGTAGCGGAAGCTCCTACAATGAGCAGTTCTTC. Encoded protein: CASSLRSGSSYNEQFF.

Many counts were recorded for this clonotype. The chain has TRBV20-1 and TRBJ2-3, with D perhaps TRBD2 (6 bases). Germline values: CDR1 DFQATT, CDR2 SNEGSKA (reference sequence). The CDR3 consists of 15 residues. The germline V and J ends were trimmed by 6 bases and 1 base, with 17 bases remaining between them. The CDR3 nucleotides are TGCAGTGCCACCACCCCGCGGGACCGCACAGATACGCAGTATTTT. This codes for CSATTPRDRTDTQYF.

This clonotype has just a few counts. The V and J genes are TRBV6-5 and TRBJ2-5; a weak D match, TRBD2 (5 bases). The CDR3 spans 15 residues. Germline CDR1 and CDR2: MNHEY and SVGAGI. Trimming shortened V by 5 bases and J by 6 bases, and 19 bases separated the two germline ends. The CDR3 loop reads CASSNQLGLAQTQYF. DNA for the CDR3: TGTGCCAGCAGTAACCAACTAGGGCTAGCACAGACCCAGTACTTC.

This clonotype was counted at least ten times. J is TRBJ2-4 and V is TRBV27, with D uncertain. V lost 8 bases and J lost 3, with 11 bases in between. This CDR3 region has 13 residues. Germline CDR1 MNHEY, CDR2 SMNVEV (reference sequence). CDR3 DNA: TGTGCCAGCTCTACAGATTTCAAAAACATTCAGTACTTC. Its translation is CASSTDFKNIQYF.

The sample holds a few counts of this clonotype. A much more abundant neighbour one base away suggests this may be a read error. The chain couples TRBV6-6 to TRBJ2-1; 9 nucleotides agree with TRBD2. Germline CDR1 reads MNHNY; CDR2 reads SVGAGI (reference sequence). V lost 10 bases and J lost 10; bases outside the gene matches: 11. The CDR3 spans 13 residues. CDR3 DNA sequence: TGTGCCACCCACTTCGGCGGGGGGGGGGAGCAGTTCTTC. It encodes CATHFGGGGEQFF.

This clonotype was counted many times. This chain links TRBV9 with TRBJ2-4, with a possible D match to TRBD1 (5 bases). The CDR3 length is 16 residues. Germline V gene sequence: CDR1 SGDLS, CDR2 YYNGEE. Trimming took off 0 bases at V and 0 bases at J, with 10 bases between the two ends. The chain's CDR3 is CASSVEAGLAKNIQYF. The CDR3 DNA sequence: TGTGCCAGCAGCGTAGAGGCAGGGCTAGCCAAAAACATTCAGTACTTC.

This clonotype rates as medium-sized (0.01 to 0.1%). This chain links TRBV20-1 with TRBJ2-3; 8 nucleotides align to TRBD2. The CDR3 covers 14 residues. Germline V lookup: CDR1 DFQATT, CDR2 SNEGSKA (reference sequence). V shed 4 bases, J shed 2 bases, and the junction held 5 bases outside the gene matches. DNA of the CDR3: TGCAGTGCTACGGGGGGGCGGGTCACAGATACGCAGTATTTT. Protein sequence: CSATGGRVTDTQYF.

This clonotype turned up a few times. This chain connects TRBV6-2 or TRBV6-3 to TRBJ2-3; D call uncertain. The germline V gene encodes CDR1 MNHEY and CDR2 SVGEGT. Trimming shortened V by 2 bases and J by 2 bases, and 5 bases separated the two germline ends. The CDR3 covers 13 residues. CDR3 sequence reads: CASSYPPTDTQYF. In nucleotides, the CDR3 is TGTGCCAGCAGTTACCCTCCCACAGATACGCAGTATTTT.

This clonotype was seen ten or more times. The rearrangement uses TRBV29-1 and TRBJ2-2; tentative D call: TRBD2 (6 bases). This CDR3 region has 15 residues. V lost 6 bases to trimming and J lost 1 base, with 15 bases between them. Germline lookup yields CDR1 SQVTM and CDR2 ANQGSEA. CDR3 in DNA: TGCAGCGTCCGGGGCGGGACTTTGAACACCGGGGAGCTGTTTTTT. Protein product: CSVRGGTLNTGELFF.

The count of this clonotype is one. The CDR3 loop is CASSEETQYF. As DNA, the CDR3 is TGTGCCAGCTCAGAAGAGACCCAGTACTTC. The chain has TRBV2 and TRBJ2-5; unclear D gene. CDR1 SNHLY and CDR2 FYNNEI come from the germline V gene. The CDR3 spans 10 residues. V shed 8 bases and J shed 3 bases, with 4 bases lying between them.

This clonotype was observed many times. The CDR3: CASSSSQLRRGPGANVLTF. The CDR3 DNA reads as TGTGCCAGCAGTTCCTCTCAACTCCGCAGGGGGCCTGGGGCCAACGTCCTGACTTTC. The chain couples TRBV12-3 or TRBV12-4 to TRBJ2-6; 8 nucleotides agree with TRBD1. The CDR3 is made up of 19 amino acids. Unmatched junction bases numbered 13, after V lost 4 bases and J lost 2 bases.

This clonotype was counted ten times or more. This sequence joins TRBV2 and TRBJ2-7; 7 nucleotides agree with TRBD1. The CDR3 is 15 amino acids. The V segment lost 6 bases and the J segment 6 bases; nucleotides outside the gene matches: 14. Germline V lookup: CDR1 SNHLY, CDR2 FYNNEI. CDR3 DNA: TGTGCCAGCAGCGCCGAAGGGACAGCCCTCAGCGAGCAGTACTTC. Protein: CASSAEGTALSEQYF.

By its share, this clonotype is medium-sized. This chain links TRBV5-4 with TRBJ2-7, with D unresolved. With 5 bases removed from V and 4 bases from J, the gap between germline ends came to 16 bases. CDR3 length equals 14 residues. The germline V gene has CDR1 SGHNT and CDR2 YYREEE (reference sequence). Here the CDR3 reads CASSPGSGLYEQYF. The CDR3 DNA follows: TGTGCCAGCAGTCCCGGCTCAGGATTGTACGAGCAGTACTTC.

This clonotype showed up many times. The chain is built from TRBV7-8 and TRBJ1-5, with 7 bases that match TRBD1. CDR1 is SGHVS, CDR2 FQNEAQ, per germline. With V trimmed by 1 base and J by 4 bases, 4 bases remained unmatched. The CDR3 contains 15 residues. CDR3 nucleotides: TGTGCCAGCAGCTTAGGACAGGGTTGGAATCAGCCCCAGCATTTT. Its protein is CASSLGQGWNQPQHF.